One sample yielded the 23 T cell receptor beta chains listed below, sequenced in a study of T cell responses to AZD1222 COVID-19 vaccine. Clones were sequenced by immunoSEQ multiplex PCR, and TCRdb holds only the in-frame ones, with some missing. The data hold 200,000 to 250,000 clones, with about 94% observed a single time. Specimen: peripheral blood, collected 28 days after the second dose of the MenACWY control vaccine. The receptors here all came from an adult who received the MenACWY meningococcal vaccine as a control.

The V gene is TRBV11-3, the J gene TRBJ2-2; the D call may be TRBD1 or TRBD2 (5 bases each). The CDR3 runs 16 residues. V shed 2 bases and J shed 8 bases, with 18 bases lying between them. The V gene's germline CDR1 is SGHNT and CDR2 YENEEA. The CDR3 loop reads CASSLPRGRGRGELFF. CDR3 DNA sequence: TGTGCCAGCAGCTTACCCCGGGGTAGGGGCAGGGGGGAGCTGTTTTTT.

This chain connects TRBV28 to TRBJ1-2; perhaps TRBD1 as D (6 bases). The CDR3 sequence is 13 residues long. Germline V gene lookup returns CDR1 MDHEN and CDR2 SYDVKM. The V gene lost 8 bases and the J gene lost 4 bases, with 14 bases spanning the gap. CDR3 nucleotide sequence: TGTGCCAGCTGGGGGCGGGGGATCTATGGCTACACCTTC. Translated: CASWGRGIYGYTF.

The rearrangement links TRBV5-5 to TRBJ1-5; D ambiguous. From germline, CDR1 is SGHKS and CDR2 YYEKEE (reference sequence). V was pared by 0 bases and J by 0 bases, with 1 base between. This CDR3 is 13 amino acids long. CDR3 residues: CASSLVSNQPQHF. As DNA, the CDR3 is TGTGCCAGCAGCTTGGTTAGCAATCAGCCCCAGCATTTT.

The V call is TRBV20-1, the J call TRBJ1-2; maybe TRBD1 (5 bases). Between the trimmed V and J ends, which lost 3 bases and 1 base, there was a span of 12 bases. CDR1 and CDR2 (germline): DFQATT, SNEGSKA (reference sequence). CDR3 length: 14 amino acids. CDR3 protein: CSASTRESNYGYTF. The CDR3 DNA follows: TGCAGTGCTAGTACCAGGGAAAGTAACTATGGCTACACCTTC.

CDR3 sequence reads: CASSPSPGGRYEQYF. CDR3 in DNA: TGTGCCAGCAGCCCTTCTCCTGGGGGGAGGTACGAGCAGTACTTC. This chain joins TRBV11-2 and TRBJ2-7; D might be TRBD2 (6 bases). CDR1 is SGHAT, CDR2 FQNNGV, per germline. The CDR3 sequence is 15 residues long. The germline V and J ends were trimmed by 5 bases and 4 bases, with 18 bases remaining between them.

The chain has TRBV2 and TRBJ2-7; D not certain. The V gene lost 1 base and the J gene lost 2 bases, with 6 bases spanning the gap. CDR1 is SNHLY and CDR2 is FYNNEI in the germline V gene. There are 13 residues in the CDR3. The CDR3 nucleotides are TGTGCCAGCAGTGAAGGAGATGCCTACGAGCAGTACTTC. It encodes CASSEGDAYEQYF.

This rearrangement joins TRBV19 to TRBJ1-4; TRBD1 agrees at 8 bases. The CDR3 is made up of 15 amino acids. Germline CDR1 reads LNHDA; CDR2 reads SQIVND (reference sequence). V gave up 5 bases and J gave up 3 bases; unmatched junction bases: 5. In DNA, the CDR3 is TGTGCCAGTAGTGATCTGACAGGGGCTAATGAAAAACTGTTTTTT. It codes for CASSDLTGANEKLFF.

CDR3 amino acids: CASSFVPGGRTDTQYF. As DNA, the CDR3 is TGTGCCAGCAGCTTCGTTCCCGGGGGGCGGACAGATACGCAGTATTTT. This chain links TRBV7-2 with TRBJ2-3, with D tentatively TRBD2 (7 bases). Germline V gives CDR1 SGHTA, CDR2 FQGNSA. This CDR3 has 16 amino acids. Trimming shortened V by 3 bases and J by 3 bases, and 16 bases separated the two germline ends.

This clone has only one observation. The V gene is TRBV4-1, the J gene TRBJ2-1, with 10 bases lining up with TRBD2. The CDR3 loop spans 17 amino acids. V gave up 1 base and J gave up 5 bases; unmatched junction bases: 8. The germline V gene encodes CDR1 MGHRA and CDR2 YSYEKL. The CDR3 loop reads CASSQGHSGGTNNEQFF. CDR3 sequence (DNA): TGCGCCAGCAGCCAAGGTCATAGCGGGGGGACGAACAATGAGCAGTTCTTC.

The rearrangement uses TRBV19 and TRBJ1-2; 8 bases line up with TRBD1. The CDR3 length is 13 residues. The junction had 6 bases not matched to a gene; V was cut back by 6 bases and J by 6 bases. Germline CDR1 and CDR2: LNHDA and SQIVND (reference sequence). CDR3 in amino acids: CASRKTGDDGYTF. CDR3 in DNA: TGTGCCAGTAGAAAGACAGGGGACGATGGCTACACCTTC. Looking up the rest from reference TRBV19 and TRBJ1-2 gives the full variable domain: DGGITQSPKYLFRKEGQNVTLSCEQNLNHDAMYWYRQDPGQGLRLIYYSQIVNDFQKGDIAEGYSVSREKKESFPLTVTSAQKNPTAFYLCASRKTGDDGYTFGSGTRLTVV.

J is TRBJ2-7 and V is TRBV9; 9 bases map to TRBD1. The germline V gene encodes CDR1 SGDLS and CDR2 YYNGEE. The CDR3 consists of 15 residues. The ends lost 4 bases at V and 3 bases at J; junction bases unmatched: 8. CDR3 region: CASSSYSTGGYEQYF. For the CDR3, the DNA is TGTGCCAGCAGCTCGTACTCGACAGGGGGCTACGAGCAGTACTTC.

CDR3 coding DNA: TGCGCCAGCAGCCCCTCAGTTACCCCGGGACTAGGTAGGGGGGAGCAGTACTTC. Protein: CASSPSVTPGLGRGEQYF. J is TRBJ2-7 and V is TRBV5-1; TRBD2 matches 8 bases. The CDR3 totals 18 residues. V shed 4 bases and J 7 bases; nucleotides not matched to a gene: 22. The germline gives CDR1 SGHRS, CDR2 YFSETQ.

The chain uses TRBV7-9 and TRBJ1-1; tentative D call: TRBD1 (5 bases). Germline V gene data show CDR1 as SEHNR and CDR2 as FQNEAQ (reference sequence). The CDR3 runs 15 residues. The V gene lost 5 bases and the J gene lost 1 base, with 14 bases spanning the gap. The CDR3 DNA reads TGTGCCAGCAGCGCCGGTGGACACGCGAACACTGAAGCTTTCTTT. Translated: CASSAGGHANTEAFF.

There are a few counts of this clone. The chain carries TRBV5-6 and TRBJ2-5; 11 bases agree with TRBD2. This CDR3 comprises 18 residues. Looked up from germline, CDR1 is SGHDT and CDR2 is YYEEEE. V lost 3 bases to trimming and J lost 5 bases; unmatched junction nucleotides: 15. The CDR3 is CASSSLTSGVLHSETQYF. CDR3 nucleotide sequence: TGTGCCAGCAGCTCGCTGACTAGCGGGGTTCTGCATTCGGAGACCCAGTACTTC.

The chain carries TRBV14 and TRBJ1-5, with D perhaps matching TRBD1 (5 bases). CDR1 and CDR2 (germline): SGHDN, FVKESK. Trimming took off 1 base at V and 7 bases at J, with 11 bases between the two ends. The CDR3 has 14 amino acids. CDR3 sequence: CASSQVGQGQPQHF. DNA of the CDR3: TGTGCCAGCAGCCAAGTGGGGCAGGGACAGCCCCAGCATTTT.

The V call is TRBV27, the J call TRBJ2-5; 7 positions match TRBD2. V lost 2 bases, J lost 3 bases, and 3 bases stayed unmatched. This CDR3 has 14 residues. From germline, CDR1 is MNHEY and CDR2 SMNVEV (reference sequence). The DNA for the CDR3 is TGTGCCAGCAGTTTACGGCTAGCGGAAGAGACCCAGTACTTC. Translated: CASSLRLAEETQYF.

J is TRBJ1-4 and V is TRBV9; no reliable D call. The V gene's germline CDR1 is SGDLS and CDR2 YYNGEE. V lost 0 bases, J lost 1 base, and 7 bases lay in between. CDR3 length equals 15 residues. CDR3 amino acids: CASSVAPGTNEKLFF. The CDR3 DNA reads TGTGCCAGCAGCGTAGCTCCGGGAACTAATGAAAAACTGTTTTTT.

The J gene is TRBJ1-2, the V gene TRBV4-3; TRBD1 might be the D (6 bases). Trimming pared 2 bases from V and 3 bases from J, leaving 10 bases between. Per the germline V gene, CDR1 is LGHNA and CDR2 is YSLEER. CDR3 size: 14 residues. In DNA, the CDR3 is TGCGCCAGCAGCCAAACAGGGTTTGACTATGGCTACACCTTC. The encoded protein is CASSQTGFDYGYTF.

V and J are TRBV5-4 and TRBJ2-1; 8 bases line up with TRBD2. The J segment lost 1 base and the V segment lost 1 base, leaving 10 bases of the junction unmatched. Germline CDR1 is SGHNT and CDR2 is YYREEE (reference sequence). The CDR3 is made up of 18 amino acids. CDR3 nucleotides: TGTGCCAGCAGCTTGAACGGGGGGGCCCGAGGTTCCTACAATGAGCAGTTCTTC. Its translation: CASSLNGGARGSYNEQFF.

Only one count was recorded for this clone. The chain joins TRBV4-2 to TRBJ1-2; TRBD1 matches at 8 bases. J lost 10 bases, V lost 5 bases, and 18 bases had no gene match. Looked up from germline, CDR1 is LGHNA and CDR2 is YNFKEQ. This CDR3 spans 16 amino acids. The CDR3 DNA is TGTGCCAGCAGCGAGGACAGGGTTGGGTTTAAATCGTTCTACACCTTC. This gives the protein CASSEDRVGFKSFYTF.

The chain links TRBV4-1 to TRBJ1-2; 7 nucleotides line up with TRBD1. V shed 3 bases, J shed 3 bases, and the junction held 4 bases outside the gene matches. This CDR3 comprises 14 residues. Germline CDR1 MGHRA, CDR2 YSYEKL. DNA for the CDR3: TGCGCCAGCAGCCAGCCCGGGACAGACTATGGCTACACCTTC. Translation: CASSQPGTDYGYTF.

This clone occurred once. The chain links TRBV3-1 (or the pseudogene TRBV3-2) to TRBJ2-5; 12 nucleotides align to TRBD1. V was clipped by 4 bases and J by 5 bases; unmatched bases: 5. The V gene's germline CDR1 is LGHDT and CDR2 YNNKEL (reference sequence). This CDR3 spans 15 amino acids. The CDR3 nucleotides are TGTGCCAGCAGCCCTGGGGACAGGGGGCGGGAGACCCAGTACTTC. This encodes CASSPGDRGRETQYF.

This sequence joins TRBV5-1 and TRBJ2-7, with 11 bases fitting TRBD1. The CDR3 is 14 residues long. From germline, CDR1 is SGHRS and CDR2 YFSETQ. Trimming cost V 2 bases and J 5 bases; bases outside gene matches: 3. The CDR3 DNA follows: TGCGCCAGCAGCTTCGGGACAGGGGGTGACGAGCAGTACTTC. Protein: CASSFGTGGDEQYF. The entire variable domain, with the rest obtained from reference TRBV5-1 and TRBJ2-7, is as follows: KAGVTQTPRYLIKTRGQQVTLSCSPISGHRSVSWYQQTPGQGLQFLFEYFSETQRNKGNFPGRFSGRQFSNSRSEMNVSTLELGDSALYLCASSFGTGGDEQYFGPGTRLTVT.